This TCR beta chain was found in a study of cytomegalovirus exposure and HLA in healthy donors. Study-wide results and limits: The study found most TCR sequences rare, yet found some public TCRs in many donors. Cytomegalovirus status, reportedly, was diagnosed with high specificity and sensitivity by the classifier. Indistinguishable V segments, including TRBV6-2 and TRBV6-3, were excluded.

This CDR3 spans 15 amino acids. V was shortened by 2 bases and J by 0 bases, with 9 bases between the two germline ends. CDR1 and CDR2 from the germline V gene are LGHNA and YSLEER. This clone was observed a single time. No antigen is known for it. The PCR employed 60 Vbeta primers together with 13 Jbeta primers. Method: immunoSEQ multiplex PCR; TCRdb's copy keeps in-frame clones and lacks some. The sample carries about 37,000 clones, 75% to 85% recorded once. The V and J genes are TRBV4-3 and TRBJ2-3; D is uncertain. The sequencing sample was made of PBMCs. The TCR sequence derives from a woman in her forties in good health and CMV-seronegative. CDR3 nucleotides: TGCGCCAGCAGCCAAACAACCTCTAGCACAGATACGCAGTATTTT. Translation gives CASSQTTSSTDTQYF.